The 6 T cell receptor beta chains below all came from one sample that was sequenced in a study of CXCR3-negative and CXCR3-positive naive CD8 T cells. The TRB cDNA libraries were prepared by 5' RACE with UMI labels. Reprocessing the 5' RACE reads, TCRdb reports a single entry for every CDR3 protein and omits DNA. The sample includes some 47,000 distinct CDR3 sequences. Study conclusions and caveats: Naive CXCR3-positive cells had TRB CDR3s more hydrophobic than those of CXCR3-negative naive cells.

Antigens of these TCRs are unknown. Sequencing was performed on naive CXCR3+ CD8+ T cells from blood. This sample's subset: CD45RO-CCR7+CD27+CD95- naive CD8+ T cells expressing CXCR3 (TNR3+). The receptors originated from a human donor in good health. Some clones in this sample may be carry-over from other donors' samples.

The chain uses TRBV24-1 and TRBJ2-1; TCRdb lists TRBD1, though no DNA is available to test this call. The CDR3 contains 22 residues. The germline CDR1 and CDR2 sequences are KGHDR and SFDVKD. CDR3 protein: CATSDSEGTGGTARLDRDEQFF.

The chain carries TRBV4-3 and TRBJ2-2; there is no DNA to check the TCRdb D call of TRBD1. CDR3 size: 13 residues. CDR1 is LGHNA, CDR2 YSLEER, per germline. This CDR3 reads CASSQGQSGELFF.

V and J are TRBV9 and TRBJ1-5; TCRdb indicates TRBD1, and absent DNA this call remains unverified. Germline V gene sequence: CDR1 SGDLS, CDR2 YYNGEE. The CDR3 contains 14 residues. The CDR3: CASSEWGVNQPQHF.

This chain joins TRBV7-9 and TRBJ2-7; TCRdb lists TRBD1, though no DNA is available to test this call. In germline, CDR1 is SEHNR, CDR2 FQNEAQ (reference sequence). The CDR3 loop spans 14 amino acids. CDR3 amino acids: CASSVPGRTYEQYF.

The chain combines TRBV4-2 with TRBJ1-2; TCRdb's D call, TRBD1, is unchecked because there is no DNA. Germline loops: CDR1 LGHNA, CDR2 YNFKEQ. The CDR3 loop spans 16 amino acids. CDR3 sequence reads: CASSQDTGQGAGGYTF.

This chain uses TRBV15 with TRBJ2-7; the D call from TCRdb, TRBD2, cannot be confirmed without DNA. This CDR3 spans 17 amino acids. Germline V CDR1 and CDR2: LNHNV, YYDKDF (reference sequence). The CDR3 spells CATSRDPEGPHSYEQYF. The full variable domain, completed using reference TRBV15 and TRBJ2-7, is DAMVIQNPRYQVTQFGKPVTLSCSQTLNHNVMYWYQQKSSQAPKLLFHYYDKDFNNEADTPDNFQSRRPNTSFCFLDIRSPGLGDTAMYLCATSRDPEGPHSYEQYFGPGTRLTVT.